The entry that follows covers one T cell receptor (beta chain) sequence. Antigen: not known. The study recruited healthy Caucasian donors from Russia who were aged about 6 to 90. The data belong to a study of blood T cells in healthy people across ages. Using a J-beta primer mix together with a sample-barcoded 5' primer, a second PCR was run for roughly 7 to 12 cycles. In TCRdb, the 5' RACE reads were re-called with MiXCR into one record per CDR3 protein. The sample lists more than 650,000 distinct CDR3 sequences, roughly 20% occurring once. Study-wide points: A greater number of naive CD4+ cells and higher diversity distinguished long-lived donors from aged donors.

The germline V gene has CDR1 SGHRS and CDR2 YFSETQ. The CDR3 extends over 16 amino acids. The J segment lost 6 bases and the V segment lost 0 bases, leaving 7 bases of the junction unmatched. The TCR sequence derives from a man between 65 and 79 years old in good health. The sample was blood. This chain connects TRBV5-1 to TRBJ2-4; TRBD2 agrees at 9 bases. As DNA, the CDR3 is TGCGCCAGCAGCTTGGAGTTAGCGGGAGTTGGAAACATTCAGTACTTC. Translated, it gives CASSLELAGVGNIQYF.